This T cell receptor beta chain was documented in a study of T cells in pancreatic ductal adenocarcinoma. J lost 1 base, V lost 2 bases, and 8 bases had no gene match. The CDR3 contains 18 residues. Germline CDR1 and CDR2: SGHVS and FQNEAQ. Assay: immunoSEQ multiplex PCR; the TCRdb copy retains only in-frame clones and omits some. The sample holds around 15,000 clones, approximately 89% seen once. As regards this clone: The target antigen is unknown.

Study results and caveats: Tumor samples had fewer productive templates and approximately 8.8-fold fewer unique clonotypes than blood.

No neoadjuvant therapy was given to the selected pancreatic ductal adenocarcinoma patients before their surgery. The chain joins TRBV7-8 to TRBJ2-2; TRBD1 agrees at 9 bases. The sample comprised PBMCs. The sequence came from a human donor with pancreatic ductal adenocarcinoma. Written as DNA, the CDR3 is TGTGCCAGCAGCTTAACCACAGGGGGCAGGGTGAACACCGGGGAGCTGTTTTTT. This translates into CASSLTTGGRVNTGELFF.